The clone carrying this T cell receptor beta chain has only one observation. What it binds is not known. This sample was taken from a study of cytotoxic CD8 clonotypes in ibrutinib-treated CLL. Germline loops: CDR1 LNHNV, CDR2 YYDKDF (reference sequence). V was cut by 0 bases and J by 5 bases, with 16 bases left in between. This CDR3 is built from 16 residues. Study results and limitations: Age-matched healthy donor levels were exceeded by baseline clonality, which tracked circulating CD8+ T-cell counts. Clonality grew at ibrutinib response; at progression, it decreased back toward baseline. Sustained-remission and progressing patients diverged in sampling times.

Measured with immunoSEQ multiplex PCR; TCRdb has only the in-frame clones, and not every one. The repertoire consists of 250,000 to 350,000 clones, with 70% to 80% occurring once and the leading ten covering approximately 5.6%. The chain links TRBV15 to TRBJ1-2; TRBD1 might be the D (6 bases). Here the sequenced sample was PBMCs, taken at disease progression, from a patient treated with ibrutinib. This TCR came from a human donor with chronic lymphocytic leukemia. The CDR3 sequence is CATSRDMGAGGYGYTF. CDR3 bases: TGTGCCACCAGCAGAGATATGGGGGCGGGAGGGTATGGCTACACCTTC.